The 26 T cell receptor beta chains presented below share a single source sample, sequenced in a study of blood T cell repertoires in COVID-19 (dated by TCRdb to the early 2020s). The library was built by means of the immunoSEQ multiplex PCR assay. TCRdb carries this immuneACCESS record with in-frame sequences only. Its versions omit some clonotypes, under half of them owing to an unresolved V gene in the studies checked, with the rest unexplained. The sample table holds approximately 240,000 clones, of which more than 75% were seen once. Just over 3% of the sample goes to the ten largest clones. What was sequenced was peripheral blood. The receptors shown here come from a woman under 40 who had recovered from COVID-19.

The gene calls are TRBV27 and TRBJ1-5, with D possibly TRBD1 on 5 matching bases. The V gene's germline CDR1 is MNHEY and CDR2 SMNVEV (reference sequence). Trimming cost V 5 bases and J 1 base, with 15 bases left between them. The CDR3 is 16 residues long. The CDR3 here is CASSQGGILSNQPQHF. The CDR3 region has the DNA TGTGCCAGCAGTCAGGGCGGAATCTTAAGCAATCAGCCCCAGCATTTT.

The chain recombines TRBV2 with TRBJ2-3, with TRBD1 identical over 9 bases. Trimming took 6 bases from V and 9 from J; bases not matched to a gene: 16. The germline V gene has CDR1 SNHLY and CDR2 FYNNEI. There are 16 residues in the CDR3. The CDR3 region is CASSYGTGTGAETQYF. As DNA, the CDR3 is TGTGCCAGCAGCTATGGGACAGGGACGGGAGCTGAGACGCAGTATTTT.

CDR3 coding DNA: TGTGCCAGCAGTTACAGGGGACTGGGGGAGACCCAGTACTTC. Its protein is CASSYRGLGETQYF. This chain joins TRBV6-5 and TRBJ2-5, with D possibly being TRBD2 (6 bases). CDR1 MNHEY and CDR2 SVGAGI come from the germline V gene. Trimming stripped 2 bases from V and 5 bases from J, with 12 bases between. The CDR3 contains 14 residues.

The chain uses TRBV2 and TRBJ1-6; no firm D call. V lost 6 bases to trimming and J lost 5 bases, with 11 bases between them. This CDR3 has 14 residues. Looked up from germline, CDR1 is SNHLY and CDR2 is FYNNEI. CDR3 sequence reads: CASSSRGNNSPLHF. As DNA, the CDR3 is TGTGCCAGCAGCTCCCGAGGGAATAATTCACCCCTCCACTTT.

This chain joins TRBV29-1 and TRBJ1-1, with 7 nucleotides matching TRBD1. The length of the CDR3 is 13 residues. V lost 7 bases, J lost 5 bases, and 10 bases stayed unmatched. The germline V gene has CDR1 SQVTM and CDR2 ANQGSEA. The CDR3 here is CSAETGPGTEAFF. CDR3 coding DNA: TGCAGCGCCGAGACAGGGCCGGGGACTGAAGCTTTCTTT. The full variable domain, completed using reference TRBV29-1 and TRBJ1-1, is SAVISQKPSRDICQRGTSLTIQCQVDSQVTMMFWYRQQPGQSLTLIATANQGSEATYESGFVIDKFPISRPNLTFSTLTVSNMSPEDSSIYLCSAETGPGTEAFFGQGTRLTVV.

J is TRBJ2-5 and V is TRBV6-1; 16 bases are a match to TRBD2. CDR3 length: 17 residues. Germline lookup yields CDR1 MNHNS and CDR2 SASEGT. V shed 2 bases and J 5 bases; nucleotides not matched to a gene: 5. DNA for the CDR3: TGTGCCAGCAGTGAAACGGGACTAGCGGGGGGGCGGGAGACCCAGTACTTC. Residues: CASSETGLAGGRETQYF.

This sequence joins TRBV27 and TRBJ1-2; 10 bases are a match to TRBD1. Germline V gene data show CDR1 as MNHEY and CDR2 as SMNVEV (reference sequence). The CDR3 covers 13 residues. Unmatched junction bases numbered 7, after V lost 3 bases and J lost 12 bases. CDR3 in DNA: TGTGCCAGCAGTTTGCGGGACAGGGGAAGCGACACCTTC. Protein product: CASSLRDRGSDTF.

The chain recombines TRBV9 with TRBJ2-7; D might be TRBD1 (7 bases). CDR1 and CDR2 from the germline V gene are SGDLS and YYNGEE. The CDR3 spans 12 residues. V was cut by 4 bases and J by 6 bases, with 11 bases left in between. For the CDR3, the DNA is TGTGCCAGCAGCCCCAGGGGGGTCGAGCAGTACTTC. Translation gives CASSPRGVEQYF.

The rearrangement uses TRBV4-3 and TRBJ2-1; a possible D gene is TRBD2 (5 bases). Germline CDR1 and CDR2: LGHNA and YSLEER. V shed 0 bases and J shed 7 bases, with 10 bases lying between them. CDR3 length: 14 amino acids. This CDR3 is CASSQDLGGNEQFF. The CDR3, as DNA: TGCGCCAGCAGCCAAGATCTTGGCGGGAATGAGCAGTTCTTC.

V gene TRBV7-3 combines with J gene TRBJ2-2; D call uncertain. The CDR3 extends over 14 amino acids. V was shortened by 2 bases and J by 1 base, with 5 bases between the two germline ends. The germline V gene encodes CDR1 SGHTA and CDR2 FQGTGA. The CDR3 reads CASSLSQNTGELFF. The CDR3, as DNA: TGTGCCAGCAGCTTATCACAGAACACCGGGGAGCTGTTTTTT. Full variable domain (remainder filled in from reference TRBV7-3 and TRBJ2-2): GAGVSQTPSNKVTEKGKYVELRCDPISGHTALYWYRQSLGQGPEFLIYFQGTGAADDSGLPNDRFFAVRPEGSVSTLKIQRTERGDSAVYLCASSLSQNTGELFFGEGSRLTVL.

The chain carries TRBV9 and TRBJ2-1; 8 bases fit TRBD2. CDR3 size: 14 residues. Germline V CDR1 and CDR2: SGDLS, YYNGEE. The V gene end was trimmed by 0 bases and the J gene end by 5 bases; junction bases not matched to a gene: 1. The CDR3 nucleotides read TGTGCCAGCAGCGTAGCGGGGGGGAACAATGAGCAGTTCTTC. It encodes CASSVAGGNNEQFF.

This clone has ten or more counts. DNA of the CDR3: TGTGCCAGCAGCGAGACATATGGGGAGACCCAGTACTTC. Translation: CASSETYGETQYF. The V gene is TRBV6-5, the J gene TRBJ2-5; the D is unclear. Germline loops: CDR1 MNHEY, CDR2 SVGAGI. The CDR3 spans 13 residues. Trimming pared 6 bases from V and 5 bases from J, leaving 13 bases between.

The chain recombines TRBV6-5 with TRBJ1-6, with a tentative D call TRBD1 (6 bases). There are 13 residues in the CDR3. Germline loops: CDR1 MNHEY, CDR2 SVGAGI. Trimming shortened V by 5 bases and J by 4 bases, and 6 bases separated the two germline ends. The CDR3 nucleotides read TGTGCCAGCAGTACAGGGTATAATTCACCCCTCCACTTT. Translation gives CASSTGYNSPLHF.

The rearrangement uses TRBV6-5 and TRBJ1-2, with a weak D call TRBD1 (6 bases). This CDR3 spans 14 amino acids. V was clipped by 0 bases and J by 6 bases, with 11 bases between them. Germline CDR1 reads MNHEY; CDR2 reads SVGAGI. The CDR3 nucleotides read TGTGCCAGCAGTTACTCGAGAGGGGGTCATGGCTACACCTTC. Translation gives CASSYSRGGHGYTF.

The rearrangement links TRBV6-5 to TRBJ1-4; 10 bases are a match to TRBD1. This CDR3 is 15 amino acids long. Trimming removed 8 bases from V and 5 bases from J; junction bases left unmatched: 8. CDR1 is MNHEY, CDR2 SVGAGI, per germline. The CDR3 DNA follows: TGTGCCAGCTCCCCCTGGGGACAGGGGAATGAAAAACTGTTTTTT. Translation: CASSPWGQGNEKLFF.

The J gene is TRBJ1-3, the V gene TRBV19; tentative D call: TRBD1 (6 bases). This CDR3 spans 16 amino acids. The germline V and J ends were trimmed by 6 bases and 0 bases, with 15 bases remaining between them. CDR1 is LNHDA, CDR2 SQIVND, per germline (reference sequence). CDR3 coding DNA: TGTGCCAGTAGGAAGGACAGCGCGAGCTCTGGAAACACCATATATTTT. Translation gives CASRKDSASSGNTIYF.

CDR3 DNA: TGTGCCAGCAGCTTCGCCGGACAGGAACCTAACTATGGCTACACCTTC. Amino acid sequence: CASSFAGQEPNYGYTF. The rearrangement links TRBV7-9 to TRBJ1-2; 7 bases are a match to TRBD1. The ends lost 3 bases at V and 0 bases at J; junction bases unmatched: 7. This CDR3 has 16 amino acids. CDR1 is SEHNR and CDR2 is FQNEAQ in the germline V gene (reference sequence).

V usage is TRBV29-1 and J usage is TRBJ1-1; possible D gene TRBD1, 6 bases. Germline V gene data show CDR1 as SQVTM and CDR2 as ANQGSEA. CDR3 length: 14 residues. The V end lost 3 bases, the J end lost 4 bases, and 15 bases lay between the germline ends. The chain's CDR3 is CSVEVGGRVTEAFF. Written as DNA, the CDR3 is TGCAGCGTTGAGGTTGGGGGCCGGGTCACTGAAGCTTTCTTT.

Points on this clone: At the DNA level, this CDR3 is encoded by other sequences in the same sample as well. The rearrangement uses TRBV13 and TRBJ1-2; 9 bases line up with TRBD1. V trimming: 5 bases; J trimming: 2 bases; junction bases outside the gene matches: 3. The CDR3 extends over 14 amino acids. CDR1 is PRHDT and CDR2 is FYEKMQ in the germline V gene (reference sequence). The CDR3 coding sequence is TGTGCCAGCAGCCTCGGGACAGGGAACTATGGCTACACCTTC. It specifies CASSLGTGNYGYTF.

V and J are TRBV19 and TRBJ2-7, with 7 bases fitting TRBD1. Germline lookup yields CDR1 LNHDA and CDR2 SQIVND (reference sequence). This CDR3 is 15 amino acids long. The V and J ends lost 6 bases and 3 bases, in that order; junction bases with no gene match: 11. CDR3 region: CASRMGQTGGYEQYF. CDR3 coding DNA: TGTGCCAGTAGGATGGGACAGACGGGCGGCTACGAGCAGTACTTC.

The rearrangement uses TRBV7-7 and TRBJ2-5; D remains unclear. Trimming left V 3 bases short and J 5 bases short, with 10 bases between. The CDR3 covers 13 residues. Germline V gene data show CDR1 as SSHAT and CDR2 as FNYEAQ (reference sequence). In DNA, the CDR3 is TGTGCCAGCAGCTTGAACTTCGCGGAGACCCAGTACTTC. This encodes CASSLNFAETQYF.

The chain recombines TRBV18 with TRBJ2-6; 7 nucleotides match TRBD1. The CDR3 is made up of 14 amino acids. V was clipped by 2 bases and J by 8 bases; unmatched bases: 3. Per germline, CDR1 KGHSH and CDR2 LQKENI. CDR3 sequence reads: CASSPDREPNVLTF. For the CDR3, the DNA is TGTGCCAGCTCACCAGACAGGGAACCCAACGTCCTGACTTTC.

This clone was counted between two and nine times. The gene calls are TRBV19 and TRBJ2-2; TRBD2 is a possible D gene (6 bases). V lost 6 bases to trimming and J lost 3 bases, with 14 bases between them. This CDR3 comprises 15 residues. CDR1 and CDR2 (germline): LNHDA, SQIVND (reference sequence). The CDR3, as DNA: TGTGCCAGTAGGCGGGCCACGGGGGACACCGGGGAGCTGTTTTTT. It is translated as CASRRATGDTGELFF.

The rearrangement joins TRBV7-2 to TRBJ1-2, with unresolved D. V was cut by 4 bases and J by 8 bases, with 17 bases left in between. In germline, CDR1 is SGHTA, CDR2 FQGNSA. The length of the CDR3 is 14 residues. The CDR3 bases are TGTGCCAGCAGCTCGGTGTCTTGGGCACGCGGCTACACCTTC. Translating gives CASSSVSWARGYTF.

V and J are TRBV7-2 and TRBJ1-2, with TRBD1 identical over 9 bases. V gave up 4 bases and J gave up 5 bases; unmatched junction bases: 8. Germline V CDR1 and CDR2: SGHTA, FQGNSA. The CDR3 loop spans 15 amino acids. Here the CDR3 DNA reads TGTGCCAGCAGCTATGGGGACAGGGAAATATATGGCTACACCTTC. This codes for CASSYGDREIYGYTF.

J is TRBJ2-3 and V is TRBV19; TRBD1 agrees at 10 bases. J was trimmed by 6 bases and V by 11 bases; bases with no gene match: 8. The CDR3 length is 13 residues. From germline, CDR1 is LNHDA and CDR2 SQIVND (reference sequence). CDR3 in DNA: TGTGCCCCGGGGGACAGGGGTATGGATACGCAGTATTTT. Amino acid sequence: CAPGDRGMDTQYF.